These 18 T cell receptor beta chains came from one sample sequenced in a study of T-cell memory formation after mild COVID-19 (dated by TCRdb to about 2021). The method was 5' RACE. Reads for this sample came from an Illumina NovaSeq 6000. TCRdb redid the processing of the public reads, applying fastp at Q25 and MiXCR, and retained in-frame beta chains. One record per CDR3 amino acid sequence lists the most common genes and DNA. The sample records under 650,000 distinct CDR3 sequences, about a sixth of which are singletons. The ten top clones hold approximately 12% of the sample. Material for sequencing was PBMCs or a T cell subset sorted from them (not recorded which). These receptors were taken from an adult woman who had mild COVID-19 (a few samples of this study predate the infection). The sample titles of this study are shuffled in the database, so cell type and time point are left out; the donor was told from shared clones.

The V call is TRBV6-1, the J call TRBJ2-1, with 12 positions matching TRBD2. CDR1 and CDR2 (germline): MNHNS, SASEGT. The CDR3 has 16 amino acids. After removal of 4 bases from V and 4 bases from J, the junction contained 5 bases not matched to a gene. The CDR3 loop is CASSVQLAGGYNEQFF. CDR3 coding DNA: TGTGCCAGCAGTGTCCAGCTAGCGGGGGGGTACAATGAGCAGTTCTTC.

This chain links TRBV7-9 with TRBJ1-5; D might be TRBD1 (6 bases). The V end lost 5 bases, the J end lost 2 bases, and 13 bases lay between the germline ends. CDR3 length equals 15 residues. Germline values: CDR1 SEHNR, CDR2 FQNEAQ (reference sequence). The CDR3 bases are TGTGCCAGCAGCGCCCCAGGGGCTGGCAATCAGCCCCAGCATTTT. As protein: CASSAPGAGNQPQHF.

V is TRBV12-3 or TRBV12-4 and J is TRBJ2-1; the match to TRBD1 covers 7 bases. There are 16 residues in the CDR3. J gave up 0 bases and V 5 bases, and 7 bases lay outside the gene matches. CDR3 in amino acids: CASSPLRGSSYNEQFF. CDR3 sequence (DNA): TGTGCCAGCAGTCCCCTCAGGGGGAGCTCCTACAATGAGCAGTTCTTC.

This clonotype was counted ten times or more. The chain combines TRBV20-1 with TRBJ2-7; D gene ambiguous. From germline, CDR1 is DFQATT and CDR2 SNEGSKA (reference sequence). This CDR3 is 12 amino acids long. Trimming cost V 1 base and J 7 bases, with 11 bases left between them. DNA for the CDR3: TGCAGTGCTAGAGGCCCCGTTAGGGAGCAGTACTTC. The encoded protein is CSARGPVREQYF.

The CDR3 DNA is TGTGCCAGCAGCGTAGCTACAGGGGCCTCCCCGGGCGAGCAGTACTTC. Encoded protein: CASSVATGASPGEQYF. The chain is built from TRBV9 and TRBJ2-7; 7 bases map to TRBD1. V lost 0 bases and J lost 6; bases outside the gene matches: 12. This CDR3 comprises 16 residues. Germline V gene data show CDR1 as SGDLS and CDR2 as YYNGEE.

This clonotype was counted only a few times. The chain joins TRBV20-1 to TRBJ1-1; D gene unclear. Germline CDR1 reads DFQATT; CDR2 reads SNEGSKA (reference sequence). The CDR3 spans 11 residues. Between the trimmed V and J ends, which lost 5 bases and 4 bases, there was a span of 8 bases. The CDR3 sequence: CSAEVGTEAFF. The CDR3 DNA reads TGCAGTGCTGAGGTGGGCACTGAAGCTTTCTTT.

The chain links TRBV13 to TRBJ2-7; 7 bases line up with TRBD2. The V gene end was trimmed by 4 bases and the J gene end by 0 bases; junction bases not matched to a gene: 6. The CDR3 has 15 amino acids. CDR1 is PRHDT and CDR2 is FYEKMQ in the germline V gene (reference sequence). The CDR3 loop reads CASSSLAENSYEQYF. Written as DNA, the CDR3 is TGTGCCAGCAGCTCTCTAGCGGAGAACTCCTACGAGCAGTACTTC.

CDR3 nucleotides: TGCGCCAGCAGCCAAGATCACGAGGAAAACTACGAGCAGTACTTC. Translated: CASSQDHEENYEQYF. The chain couples TRBV4-3 to TRBJ2-7; D ambiguous. This CDR3 contains 15 residues. The V gene's germline CDR1 is LGHNA and CDR2 YSLEER. Trimming left V 0 bases short and J 3 bases short, with 12 bases between.

This CDR3 is CASSPGASADTQYF. In nucleotides, the CDR3 is TGTGCCAGCAGCCCAGGTGCTTCGGCGGATACGCAGTATTTT. V gene TRBV7-9 combines with J gene TRBJ2-3, with unresolved D. The CDR3 has 14 amino acids. Germline-derived CDR1 and CDR2 are SEHNR and FQNEAQ (reference sequence). V lost 5 bases and J 6 bases, leaving 15 bases between the germline ends.

This clonotype occurred many times. The rearrangement uses TRBV24-1 and TRBJ1-1, with D possibly TRBD1 on 6 matching bases. V was clipped by 6 bases and J by 8 bases, with 9 bases between them. Germline CDR1 KGHDR, CDR2 SFDVKD. The CDR3 has 11 amino acids. The CDR3 protein is CATSRGNEAFF. CDR3 coding DNA: TGTGCCACCAGTAGGGGGAACGAAGCTTTCTTT.

The gene calls are TRBV29-1 and TRBJ2-3; a possible D gene is TRBD1 (6 bases). V was trimmed by 5 bases and J by 6 bases, leaving 12 bases between them. CDR3 length: 12 amino acids. Germline CDR1 is SQVTM and CDR2 is ANQGSEA. CDR3 in amino acids: CSVFKQGDTQYF. Written as DNA, the CDR3 is TGCAGCGTTTTTAAACAGGGCGATACGCAGTATTTT.

In this sample, this clonotype turned up many times. The V call is TRBV5-1, the J call TRBJ2-2; TRBD1 matches 9 bases. The CDR3 length is 13 residues. The germline gives CDR1 SGHRS, CDR2 YFSETQ. Trimming took 4 bases from V and 6 from J; bases not matched to a gene: 1. The CDR3 nucleotides are TGCGCCAGCAGCCGACAGGGGGCCGGGGAGCTGTTTTTT. Translated, it gives CASSRQGAGELFF.

The chain recombines TRBV19 with TRBJ1-5; 7 nucleotides match TRBD1. Trimming at V came to 3 bases and at J to 7 bases, leaving 6 bases not matched to a gene. Germline loops: CDR1 LNHDA, CDR2 SQIVND (reference sequence). The CDR3 length is 14 residues. The CDR3 bases are TGTGCCAGTAGTATGCGACAGGGAGGCCAGCCCCAGCATTTT. Its translation is CASSMRQGGQPQHF. Full variable domain (missing parts from reference TRBV19 and TRBJ1-5): DGGITQSPKYLFRKEGQNVTLSCEQNLNHDAMYWYRQDPGQGLRLIYYSQIVNDFQKGDIAEGYSVSREKKESFPLTVTSAQKNPTAFYLCASSMRQGGQPQHFGDGTRLSIL.

This sequence joins TRBV7-3 and TRBJ2-1, with 8 bases aligning to TRBD1. The CDR3 loop spans 13 amino acids. CDR1 SGHTA and CDR2 FQGTGA come from the germline V gene. V lost 5 bases and J lost 6; bases outside the gene matches: 3. CDR3 sequence (DNA): TGTGCCAGCAGCGTCGGGACAGGCAATGAGCAGTTCTTC. This gives the protein CASSVGTGNEQFF.

The chain recombines TRBV23-1 with TRBJ2-7, with 11 nucleotides matching TRBD2. TRBV23-1 is an open reading frame whose function is uncertain. After removal of 6 bases from V and 5 bases from J, the junction contained 9 bases not matched to a gene. CDR3 length equals 15 residues. As DNA, the CDR3 is TGCGCCAGCAGCCGGGTCCTAGCGGGAGGTAACGAGCAGTACTTC. Protein: CASSRVLAGGNEQYF.

The sample holds a few counts of this clonotype. The chain carries TRBV7-3 and TRBJ2-5; the match to TRBD2 covers 9 bases. Germline CDR1 and CDR2: SGHTA and FQGTGA. V was pared by 2 bases and J by 1 base, with 5 bases of the junction left unmatched. The CDR3 extends over 16 amino acids. CDR3 bases: TGTGCCAGCAGCTTAGAGGCGGGGGGGTCCCAAGAGACCCAGTACTTC. Its protein product is CASSLEAGGSQETQYF.

This clonotype was detected only a few times. The V gene is TRBV5-8, the J gene TRBJ2-7; D ambiguous. The CDR3 has 13 residues. Trimming shortened V by 0 bases and J by 4 bases, and 8 bases separated the two germline ends. CDR1 is SGHTS and CDR2 is YDEGEE in the germline V gene. The chain's CDR3 is CASSLARLYEQYF. DNA for the CDR3: TGTGCCAGCAGCTTGGCCAGGCTGTACGAGCAGTACTTC.

The J gene is TRBJ2-5, the V gene TRBV6-2 or TRBV6-3; D may be TRBD1 (5 bases). Germline CDR1 MNHEY, CDR2 SVGEGT. With 5 bases removed from V and 2 bases from J, the gap between germline ends came to 12 bases. The CDR3 sequence is 14 residues long. The CDR3 region has the DNA TGTGCCAGCAGTCTCATTGGGGCGCAAGAGACCCAGTACTTC. Translation gives CASSLIGAQETQYF.